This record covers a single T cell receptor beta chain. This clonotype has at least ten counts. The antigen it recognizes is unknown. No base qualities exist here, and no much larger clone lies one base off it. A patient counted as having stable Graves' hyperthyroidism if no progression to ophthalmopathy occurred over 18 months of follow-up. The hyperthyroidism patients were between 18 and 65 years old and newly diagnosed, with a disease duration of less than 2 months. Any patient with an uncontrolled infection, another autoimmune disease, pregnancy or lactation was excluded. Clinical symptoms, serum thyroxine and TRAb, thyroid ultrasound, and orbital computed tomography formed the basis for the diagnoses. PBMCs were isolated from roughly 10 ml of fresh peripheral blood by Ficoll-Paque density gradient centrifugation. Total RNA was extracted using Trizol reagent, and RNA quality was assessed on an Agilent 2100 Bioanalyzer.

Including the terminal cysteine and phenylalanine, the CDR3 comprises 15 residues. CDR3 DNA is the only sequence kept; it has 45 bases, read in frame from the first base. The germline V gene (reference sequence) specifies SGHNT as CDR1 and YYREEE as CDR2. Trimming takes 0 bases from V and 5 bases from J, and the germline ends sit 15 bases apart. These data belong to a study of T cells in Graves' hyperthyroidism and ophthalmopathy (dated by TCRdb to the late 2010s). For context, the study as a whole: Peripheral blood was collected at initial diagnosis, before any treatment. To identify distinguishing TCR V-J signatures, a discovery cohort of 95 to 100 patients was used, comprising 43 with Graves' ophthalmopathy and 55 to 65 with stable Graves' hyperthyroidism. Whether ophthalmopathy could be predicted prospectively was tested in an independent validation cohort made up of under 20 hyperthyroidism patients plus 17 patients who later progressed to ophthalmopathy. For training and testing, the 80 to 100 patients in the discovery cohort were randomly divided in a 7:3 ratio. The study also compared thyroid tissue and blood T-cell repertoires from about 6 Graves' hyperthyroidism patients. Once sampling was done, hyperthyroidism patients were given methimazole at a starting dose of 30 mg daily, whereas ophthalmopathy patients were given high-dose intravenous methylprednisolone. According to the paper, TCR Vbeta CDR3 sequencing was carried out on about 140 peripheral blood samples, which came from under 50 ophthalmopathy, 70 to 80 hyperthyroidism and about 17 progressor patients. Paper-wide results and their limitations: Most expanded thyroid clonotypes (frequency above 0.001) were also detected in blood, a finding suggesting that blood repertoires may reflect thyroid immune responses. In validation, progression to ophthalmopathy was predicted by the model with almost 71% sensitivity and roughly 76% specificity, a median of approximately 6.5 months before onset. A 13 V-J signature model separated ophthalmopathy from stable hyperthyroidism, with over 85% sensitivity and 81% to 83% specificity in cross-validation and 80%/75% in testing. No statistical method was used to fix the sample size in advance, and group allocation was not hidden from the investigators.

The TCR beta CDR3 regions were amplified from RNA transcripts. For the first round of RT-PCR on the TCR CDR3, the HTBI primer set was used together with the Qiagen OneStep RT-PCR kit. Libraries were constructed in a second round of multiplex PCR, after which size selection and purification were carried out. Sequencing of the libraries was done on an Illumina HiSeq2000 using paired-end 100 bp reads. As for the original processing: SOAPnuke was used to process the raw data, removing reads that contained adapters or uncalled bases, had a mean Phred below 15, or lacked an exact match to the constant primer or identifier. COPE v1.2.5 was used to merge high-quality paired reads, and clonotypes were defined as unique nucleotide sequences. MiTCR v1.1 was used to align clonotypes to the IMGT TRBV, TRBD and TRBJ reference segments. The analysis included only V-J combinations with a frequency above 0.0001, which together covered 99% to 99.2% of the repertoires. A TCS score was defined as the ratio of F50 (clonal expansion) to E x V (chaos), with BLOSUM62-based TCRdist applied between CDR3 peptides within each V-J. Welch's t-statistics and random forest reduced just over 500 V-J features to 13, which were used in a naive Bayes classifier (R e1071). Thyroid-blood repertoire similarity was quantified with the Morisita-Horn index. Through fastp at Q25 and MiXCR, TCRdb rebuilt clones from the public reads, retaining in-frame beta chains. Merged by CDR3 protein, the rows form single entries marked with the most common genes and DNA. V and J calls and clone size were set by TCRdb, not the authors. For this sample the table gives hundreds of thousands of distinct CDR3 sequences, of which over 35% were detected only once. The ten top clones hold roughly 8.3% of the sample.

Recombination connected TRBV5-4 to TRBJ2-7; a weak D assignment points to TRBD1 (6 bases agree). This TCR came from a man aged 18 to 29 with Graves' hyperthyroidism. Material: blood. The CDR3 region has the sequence CASSLAVTGADEQYF. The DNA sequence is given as TGTGCCAGCAGCTTGGCAGTGACAGGAGCCGACGAGCAGTACTTC.